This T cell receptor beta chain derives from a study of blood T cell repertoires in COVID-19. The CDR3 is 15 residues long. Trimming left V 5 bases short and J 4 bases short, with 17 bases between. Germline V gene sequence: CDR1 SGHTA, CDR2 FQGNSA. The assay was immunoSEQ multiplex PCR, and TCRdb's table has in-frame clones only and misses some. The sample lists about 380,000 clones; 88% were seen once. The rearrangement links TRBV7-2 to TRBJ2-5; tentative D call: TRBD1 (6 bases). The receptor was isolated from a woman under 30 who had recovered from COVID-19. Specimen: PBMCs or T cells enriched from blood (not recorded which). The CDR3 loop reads CASSQVFVGGETQYF. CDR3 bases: TGTGCCAGCAGCCAAGTTTTTGTAGGGGGAGAGACCCAGTACTTC.